This T cell receptor (beta chain) was retrieved from a study of response to subunit inactivated influenza vaccine (dated by TCRdb to the late 2010s). With respect to the entire study: To follow how T cells responded to a trivalent subunit inactivated influenza vaccine, the researchers relied on deep quantitative profiling of the T cell receptor repertoire.

Library preparation employed RT-PCR. Sequencing took place on an Illumina HiSeq 2500. TCRdb itself trimmed the public reads at Q25 with fastp, ran MiXCR and retained productive beta chains. Identical CDR3 proteins give one entry, which carries the most common genes and DNA. The sample table contains 800,000 to 1,000,000 distinct CDR3 sequences; only one count was recorded for about 20% of them. The ten largest clones capture roughly 10% of the sample. This clonotype was counted between two and nine times. Its antigen remains unidentified. Per-nucleotide qualities are absent, and no much larger clonotype sits a single base away. Beyond this particular receptor, the publication reports: The authors suggested that each seasonal influenza vaccination may recruit only a limited number of new T cells.

Trimming removed 6 bases from V and 2 bases from J; the gene matches leave 4 bases unexplained. Including cysteine and phenylalanine, the CDR3 has 14 amino acids. This entry keeps only the CDR3 DNA: 42 bases, framed from base 1. The germline V gene yields SGHTA for CDR1 and FQGNSA for CDR2. The chain joins TRBV7-2 to TRBJ2-7; 10 central nucleotides agree with TRBD1. The starting material was PBMCs from blood, obtained 5 to 6 days after vaccination. The receptor comes from a man aged 50-60 years who received an inactivated influenza vaccine. Donor details come from another sample of the same person, matched by shared clones. CDR3 sequence: CASSRQGAAYEQYF. In nucleotides, the sequence is TGTGCCAGCAGTCGACAGGGGGCCGCCTACGAGCAGTACTTC.